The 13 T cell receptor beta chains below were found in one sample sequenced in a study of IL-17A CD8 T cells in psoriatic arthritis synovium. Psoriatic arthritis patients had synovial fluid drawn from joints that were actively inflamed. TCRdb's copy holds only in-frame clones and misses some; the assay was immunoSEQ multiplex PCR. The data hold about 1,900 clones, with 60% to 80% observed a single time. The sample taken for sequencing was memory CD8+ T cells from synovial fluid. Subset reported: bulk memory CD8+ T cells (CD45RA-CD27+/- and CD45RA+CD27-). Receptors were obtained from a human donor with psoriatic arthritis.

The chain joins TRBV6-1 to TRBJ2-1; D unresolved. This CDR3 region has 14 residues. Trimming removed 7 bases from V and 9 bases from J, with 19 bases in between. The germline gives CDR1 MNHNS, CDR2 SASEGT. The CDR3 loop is CASTDRTNFGEQFF. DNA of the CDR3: TGTGCCAGCACAGACCGGACCAACTTCGGTGAGCAGTTCTTC.

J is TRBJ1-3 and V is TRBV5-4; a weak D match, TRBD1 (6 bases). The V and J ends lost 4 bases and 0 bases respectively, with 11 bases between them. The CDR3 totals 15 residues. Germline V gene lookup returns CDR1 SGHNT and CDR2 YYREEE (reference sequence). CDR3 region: CASSADSNSGNTIYF. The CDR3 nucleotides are TGTGCCAGCAGCGCGGACAGTAACTCTGGAAACACCATATATTTT.

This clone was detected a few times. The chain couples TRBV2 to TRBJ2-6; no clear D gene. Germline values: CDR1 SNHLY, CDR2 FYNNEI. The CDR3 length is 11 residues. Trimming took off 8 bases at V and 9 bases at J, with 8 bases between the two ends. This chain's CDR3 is CASLDLNVLTF. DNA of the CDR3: TGTGCCAGCCTGGACCTCAACGTCCTGACTTTC.

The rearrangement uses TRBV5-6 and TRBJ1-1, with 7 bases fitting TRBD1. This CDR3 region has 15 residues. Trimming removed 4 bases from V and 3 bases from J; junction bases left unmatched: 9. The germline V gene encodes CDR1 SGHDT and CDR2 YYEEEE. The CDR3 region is CASSMGQMGDTEAFF. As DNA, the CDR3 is TGTGCCAGCAGCATGGGACAGATGGGGGACACTGAAGCTTTCTTT.

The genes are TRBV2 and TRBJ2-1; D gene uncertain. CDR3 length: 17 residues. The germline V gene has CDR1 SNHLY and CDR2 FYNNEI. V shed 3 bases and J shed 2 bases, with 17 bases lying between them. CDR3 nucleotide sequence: TGTGCCAGCAGTGAGGTAGGCCGGCTACCCCCCTACAATGAGCAGTTCTTC. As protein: CASSEVGRLPPYNEQFF.

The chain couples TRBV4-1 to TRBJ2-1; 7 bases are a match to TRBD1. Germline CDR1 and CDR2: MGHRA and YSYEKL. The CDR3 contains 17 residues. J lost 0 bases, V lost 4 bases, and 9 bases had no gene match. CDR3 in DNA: TGCGCCAGCAGCCCCCGACAGGGTAGTAGCTCCTACAATGAGCAGTTCTTC. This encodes CASSPRQGSSSYNEQFF.

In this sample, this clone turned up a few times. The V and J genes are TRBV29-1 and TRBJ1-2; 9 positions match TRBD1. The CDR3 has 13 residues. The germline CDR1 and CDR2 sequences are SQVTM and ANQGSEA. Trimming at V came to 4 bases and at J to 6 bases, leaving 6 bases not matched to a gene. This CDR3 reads CSVVRDRVDGYTF. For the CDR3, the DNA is TGCAGCGTTGTGCGGGACAGGGTGGATGGCTACACCTTC.

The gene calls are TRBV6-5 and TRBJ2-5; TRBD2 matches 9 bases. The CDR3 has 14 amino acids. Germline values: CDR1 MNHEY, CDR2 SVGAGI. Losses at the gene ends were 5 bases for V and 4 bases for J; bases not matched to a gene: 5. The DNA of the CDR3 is TGTGCCAGCAGTGTGGGACTAGCCATAGAGACCCAGTACTTC. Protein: CASSVGLAIETQYF.

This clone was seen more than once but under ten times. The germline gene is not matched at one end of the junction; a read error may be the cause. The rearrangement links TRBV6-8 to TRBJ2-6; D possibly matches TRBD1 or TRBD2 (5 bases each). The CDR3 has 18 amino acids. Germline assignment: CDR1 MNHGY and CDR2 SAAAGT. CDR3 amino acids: CASSYRGRSTKSGQRPDF. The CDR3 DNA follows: TGTGCCAGCAGTTACAGGGGACGCTCTACAAAGTCGGGCCAACGTCCTGACTTC.

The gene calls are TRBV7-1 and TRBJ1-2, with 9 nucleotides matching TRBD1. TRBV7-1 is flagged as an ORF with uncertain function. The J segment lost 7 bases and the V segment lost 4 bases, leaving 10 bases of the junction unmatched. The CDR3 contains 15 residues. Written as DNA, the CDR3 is TGTGCCAGCAGCTTAGGCGGGACAGGGAATCGTGGCTACACCTTC. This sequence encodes CASSLGGTGNRGYTF.

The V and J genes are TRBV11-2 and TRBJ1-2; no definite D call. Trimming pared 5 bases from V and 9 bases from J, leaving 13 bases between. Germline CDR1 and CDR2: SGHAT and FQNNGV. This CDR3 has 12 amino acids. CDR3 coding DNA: TGTGCCAGCAGCGTATCAGCCTCGAGCTACACCTTC. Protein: CASSVSASSYTF.

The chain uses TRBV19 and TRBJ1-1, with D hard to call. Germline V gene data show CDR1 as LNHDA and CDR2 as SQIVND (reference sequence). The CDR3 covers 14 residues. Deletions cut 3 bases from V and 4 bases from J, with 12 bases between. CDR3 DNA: TGTGCCAGTAGTATCGTTGTTTGGGGCACTGAAGCTTTCTTT. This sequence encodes CASSIVVWGTEAFF. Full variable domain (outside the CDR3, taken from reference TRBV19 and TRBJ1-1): DGGITQSPKYLFRKEGQNVTLSCEQNLNHDAMYWYRQDPGQGLRLIYYSQIVNDFQKGDIAEGYSVSREKKESFPLTVTSAQKNPTAFYLCASSIVVWGTEAFFGQGTRLTVV.

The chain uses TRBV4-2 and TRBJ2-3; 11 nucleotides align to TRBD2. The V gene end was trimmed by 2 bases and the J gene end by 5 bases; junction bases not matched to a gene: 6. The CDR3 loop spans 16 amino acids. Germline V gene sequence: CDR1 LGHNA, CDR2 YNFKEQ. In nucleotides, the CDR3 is TGTGCCAGCAGCCAATTAGCGGGAGGGCCCTTAGATACGCAGTATTTT. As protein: CASSQLAGGPLDTQYF.